This entry is about one T cell receptor beta chain. What it binds is not known. Unique-molecular-identifier-tagged TCR beta cDNA libraries were used. The source material, about 0.85 to 11 million T cells, gave rise to 500,000 or so cDNA molecules. TCRdb independently ran MiXCR on the PCR reads; one entry per CDR3 protein. The sample has about 540,000 distinct CDR3 sequences; 30% to 40% are singletons. This entry is derived from a study of post-analysis software for immune sequencing data. General observations from the study: Patients carried a handful of TRBV segments more frequently than controls did, and TRBV5-6, TRBV5-1 and TRBV20-1 were among them. F-measure co-clustering was strong for batch-matched samples. Multiple sclerosis patients showed significantly lower normalized Chao1 diversity than controls did.

V was shortened by 2 bases and J by 2 bases, with 11 bases between the two germline ends. The germline CDR1 and CDR2 sequences are SGHTS and YDEGEE. The CDR3 contains 15 residues. The V and J genes are TRBV5-8 and TRBJ1-5; D is undetermined. The clonotype was recovered from a girl aged 2-17 years with multiple sclerosis. Sequenced: blood. CDR3 residues: CASSLTVSGNQPQHF. In nucleotides, the CDR3 is TGTGCCAGCAGCTTAACAGTCTCTGGCAATCAGCCCCAGCATTTT. Together with reference TRBV5-8 and TRBJ1-5, the CDR3 gives the full variable domain: EAGVTQSPTHLIKTRGQQATLRCSPISGHTSVYWYQQALGLGLQFLLWYDEGEERNRGNFPPRFSGRQFPNYSSELNVNALELEDSALYLCASSLTVSGNQPQHFGDGTRLSIL.